A selection of T cell receptor beta chains follows, all from one sample in a study of radiotherapy plus CTLA-4 blockade in lung cancer. Using immunoSEQ multiplex PCR, the repertoire was profiled, and TCRdb retains in-frame clones only, with some absent. The sample includes 95,000 to 150,000 clones, approximately 90% of them seen just once. The source material was peripheral blood, sampled from a patient treated with radiotherapy plus ipilimumab. These TCRs come from a human donor with non-small cell lung cancer that progressed on radiotherapy plus ipilimumab. Each CDR3 is given with its conserved first and last residue. The order of the fields is V gene, clone size, D gene, CDR3 protein. A D gene is named only where the DNA matches it firmly. The size field is filled for only some rows; it gives once, few, many or a size class.

V: TRBV5-1
size: .
D: .
CDR3: CASSLGGGGEKLFF

V: TRBV29-1
size: .
D: TRBD1
CDR3: CSVGTGYGYTF

V: TRBV5-6
size: .
D: .
CDR3: CASSLVGPSSYEQYF

V: TRBV7-9
size: .
D: TRBD2
CDR3: CASQTGGSYNEQFF

V: TRBV11-2
size: .
D: TRBD2
CDR3: CASSPKGRGSRNEQFF

V: TRBV10-3
size: few
D: TRBD2
CDR3: CAISGTSGSYEQFF

V: TRBV5-6
size: .
D: .
CDR3: CASTRGTGGNYGYTF

V: TRBV29-1
size: once
D: TRBD1
CDR3: CSATGTGDGYTF

V: TRBV27
size: .
D: .
CDR3: CASSLNRVGTGELFF

V: TRBV5-6
size: .
D: TRBD1
CDR3: CASSVDRRYSGNTIYF

V: TRBV6-1
size: .
D: .
CDR3: CASTQLTIDNEQFF

V: TRBV5-1
size: .
D: .
CDR3: CASSLGTVQNEQYF

V: TRBV11-3
size: .
D: TRBD2
CDR3: CASSFQSGLGNEQFF

V: TRBV2
size: .
D: .
CDR3: CASRAGLNTEAFF

V: TRBV6-5
size: .
D: TRBD1
CDR3: CASSQGQGATEAFF

V: TRBV5-1
size: .
D: .
CDR3: CASSFSSGTEAFF

V: TRBV6-6
size: once
D: .
CDR3: CASSYSRQRNTEAFF